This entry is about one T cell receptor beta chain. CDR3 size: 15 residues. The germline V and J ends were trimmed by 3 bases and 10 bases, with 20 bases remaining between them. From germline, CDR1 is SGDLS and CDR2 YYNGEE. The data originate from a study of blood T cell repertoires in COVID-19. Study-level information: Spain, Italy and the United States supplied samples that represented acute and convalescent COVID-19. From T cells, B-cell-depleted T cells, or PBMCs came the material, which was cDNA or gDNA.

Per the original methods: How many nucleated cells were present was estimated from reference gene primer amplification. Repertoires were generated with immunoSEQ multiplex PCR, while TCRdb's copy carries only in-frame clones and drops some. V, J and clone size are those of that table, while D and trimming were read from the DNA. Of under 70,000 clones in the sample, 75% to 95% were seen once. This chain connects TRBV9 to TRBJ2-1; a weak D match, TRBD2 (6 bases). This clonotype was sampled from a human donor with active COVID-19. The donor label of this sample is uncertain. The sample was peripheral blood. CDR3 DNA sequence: TGTGCCAGCAGCGGGGGGGTTCTCGAGGGACCCGAGCAGTTCTTC. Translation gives CASSGGVLEGPEQFF.